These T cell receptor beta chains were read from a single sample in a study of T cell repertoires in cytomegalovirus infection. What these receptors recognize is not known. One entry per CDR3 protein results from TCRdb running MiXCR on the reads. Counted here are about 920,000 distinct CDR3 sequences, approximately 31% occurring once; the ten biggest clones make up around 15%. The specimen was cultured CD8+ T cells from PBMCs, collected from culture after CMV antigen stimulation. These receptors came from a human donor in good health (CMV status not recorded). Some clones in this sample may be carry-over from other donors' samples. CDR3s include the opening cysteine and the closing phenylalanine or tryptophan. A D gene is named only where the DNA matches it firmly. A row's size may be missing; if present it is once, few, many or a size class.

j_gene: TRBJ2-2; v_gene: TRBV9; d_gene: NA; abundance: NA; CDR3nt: TGTGCCAGCAGCGTAGTTCGGCAATTGAACACCGGGGAGCTGTTTTTT; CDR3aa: CASSVVRQLNTGELFF
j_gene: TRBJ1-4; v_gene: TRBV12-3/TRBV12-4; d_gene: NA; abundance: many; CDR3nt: TGTGCCAGCAGTTTACAGTCAGACCTATTTGTTGCAACTAATGAAAAACTGTTTTTT; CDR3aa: CASSLQSDLFVATNEKLFF
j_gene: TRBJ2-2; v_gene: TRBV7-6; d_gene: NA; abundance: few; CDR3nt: TGTGCCAGCAGCTTAGAAACAGCTACGAACACCGGGGAGCTGTTTTTT; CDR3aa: CASSLETATNTGELFF
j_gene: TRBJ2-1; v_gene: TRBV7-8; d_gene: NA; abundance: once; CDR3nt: TGTGCCAGCAGCTTAGCGACCGTCCCTGACGAAGAGCAGTTCTTC; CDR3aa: CASSLATVPDEEQFF
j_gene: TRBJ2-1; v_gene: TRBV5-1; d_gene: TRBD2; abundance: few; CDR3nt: TGCGCCAGCAGCTGGGATAGCGGGGGGGTATACAATGAGCAGTTCTTC; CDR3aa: CASSWDSGGVYNEQFF
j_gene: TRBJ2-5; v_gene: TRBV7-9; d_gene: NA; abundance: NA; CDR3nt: TGTGCCAGCAGCCCTCCCGGGTCCAAAGAGACCCAGTACTTC; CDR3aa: CASSPPGSKETQYF
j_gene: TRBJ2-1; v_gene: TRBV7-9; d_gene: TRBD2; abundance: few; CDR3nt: TGTGCCAGCAGCCTGAGCGGGGGCCGAATATACAATGAGCAGTTCTTC; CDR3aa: CASSLSGGRIYNEQFF
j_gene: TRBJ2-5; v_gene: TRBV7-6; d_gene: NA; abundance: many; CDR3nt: TGTGCCAGCAGCTTAGCGTGGTCTAGCAGGGAGACCCAGTACTTC; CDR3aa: CASSLAWSSRETQYF
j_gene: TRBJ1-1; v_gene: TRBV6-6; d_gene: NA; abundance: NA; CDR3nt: TGTGCCAGCAGTTACTGGTGGGCAGACATCGCTTTCTTT; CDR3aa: CASSYWWADIAFF
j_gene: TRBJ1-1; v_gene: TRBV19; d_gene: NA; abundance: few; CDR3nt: TGTGCCAGTAGTTTAGGAAGTGGCAGCTTGAACACTGAAGCTTTCTTT; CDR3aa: CASSLGSGSLNTEAFF
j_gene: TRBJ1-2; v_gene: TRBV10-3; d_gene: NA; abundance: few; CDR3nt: TGTGCCATCAGTTTTCCGGGACAAGGGGACTATGGCTACACCTTC; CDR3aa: CAISFPGQGDYGYTF
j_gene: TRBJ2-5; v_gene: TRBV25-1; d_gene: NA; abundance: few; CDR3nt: TGTGCCAGCAGGTTGGGGGGGGCCCGTGAGACCCAGTACTTC; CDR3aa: CASRLGGARETQYF
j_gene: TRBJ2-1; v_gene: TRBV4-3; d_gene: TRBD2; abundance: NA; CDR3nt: TGCGCCAGCAGCCAAGAAGGAGCGGGGGGGAACAATGAGCAGTTCTTC; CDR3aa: CASSQEGAGGNNEQFF
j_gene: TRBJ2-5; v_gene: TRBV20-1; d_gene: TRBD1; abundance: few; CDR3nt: TGCAGTGCTAGTCACCGGGACAGACAAGAGACCCAGTACTTC; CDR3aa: CSASHRDRQETQYF
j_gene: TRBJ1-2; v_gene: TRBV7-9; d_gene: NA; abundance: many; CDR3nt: TGTGCCAGCAGCCTAGCAGAGGACAGAACTAACTATGGCTACACCTTC; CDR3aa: CASSLAEDRTNYGYTF
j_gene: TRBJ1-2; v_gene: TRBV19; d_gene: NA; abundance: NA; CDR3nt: TGTGCCAGCTACACGCCCTATGGCTACACCTTC; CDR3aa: CASYTPYGYTF
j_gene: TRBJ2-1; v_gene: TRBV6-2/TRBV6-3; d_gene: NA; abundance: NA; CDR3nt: TGTGCCAGCAGTTCCCAAGGAGTAATTGAGCAGTTCTTC; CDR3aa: CASSSQGVIEQFF
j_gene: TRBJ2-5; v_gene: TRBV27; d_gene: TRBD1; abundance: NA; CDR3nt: TGTGCCAGCAGCCAACTGGGACAGCCGTACCAAGAGACCCAGTACTTC; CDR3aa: CASSQLGQPYQETQYF
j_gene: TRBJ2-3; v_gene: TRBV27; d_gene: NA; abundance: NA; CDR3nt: TGTGCCAGCAGTTTTCGATTGGATACGCAGTATTTT; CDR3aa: CASSFRLDTQYF
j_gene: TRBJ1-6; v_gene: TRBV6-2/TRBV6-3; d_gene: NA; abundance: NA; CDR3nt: TGTGCCAGCAGTTACCAGGGGACGACTTCACCCCTCCACTTT; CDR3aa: CASSYQGTTSPLHF
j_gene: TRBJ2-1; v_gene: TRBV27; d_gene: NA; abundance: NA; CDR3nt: TGTGCCAGCAGTTTATCGAAGGTGAGCTCCTACAATGAGCAGTTCTTC; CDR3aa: CASSLSKVSSYNEQFF
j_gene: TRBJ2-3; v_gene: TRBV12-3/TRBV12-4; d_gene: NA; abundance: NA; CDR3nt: TGTGCCAGCAGTCCCGACCGCACAGATACGCAGTATTTT; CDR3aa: CASSPDRTDTQYF
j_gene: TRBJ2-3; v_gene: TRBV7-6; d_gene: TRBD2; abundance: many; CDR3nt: TGTGCCAGCAGCTCGAGACTAGCGGGGCTCACAGATACGCAGTATTTT; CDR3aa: CASSSRLAGLTDTQYF
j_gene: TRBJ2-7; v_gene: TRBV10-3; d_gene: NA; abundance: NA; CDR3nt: TGTGCCATCACCGGGGACACCACCTACGAGCAGTACTTC; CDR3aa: CAITGDTTYEQYF
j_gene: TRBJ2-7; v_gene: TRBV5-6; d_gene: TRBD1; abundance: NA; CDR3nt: TGTGCCAGCAGCTCCCGGGACAGGGGGAGGTACGAGCAGTACTTC; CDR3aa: CASSSRDRGRYEQYF
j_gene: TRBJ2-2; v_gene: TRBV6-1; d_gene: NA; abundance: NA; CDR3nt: TGTGCCAGCAGTGACCGGGCAGGGGAGGTTAGCGGGGAGCTGTTTTTT; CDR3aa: CASSDRAGEVSGELFF
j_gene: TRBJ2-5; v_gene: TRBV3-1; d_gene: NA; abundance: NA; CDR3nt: TGTGCCAGCAGCCAAGACCCAGGGCCGGGAGAGACCCAGTACTTC; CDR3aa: CASSQDPGPGETQYF
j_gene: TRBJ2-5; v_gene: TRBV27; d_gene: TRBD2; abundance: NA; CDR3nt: TGTGCCAGCAGTTATCTAGCGGGGTTAGAGACCCAGTACTTC; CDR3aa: CASSYLAGLETQYF
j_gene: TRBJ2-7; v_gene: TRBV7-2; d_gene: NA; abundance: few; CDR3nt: TGTGCCAGCAGCTTCAGGAGTTCCTCCTACGAGCAGTACTTC; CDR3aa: CASSFRSSSYEQYF
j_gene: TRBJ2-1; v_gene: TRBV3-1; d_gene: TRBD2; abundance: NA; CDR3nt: TGTGCCAGCAGCCAATTCGGGACTACCGCGTACAATGAGCAGTTCTTC; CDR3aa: CASSQFGTTAYNEQFF
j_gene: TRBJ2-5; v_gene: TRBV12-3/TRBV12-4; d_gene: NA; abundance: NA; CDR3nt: TGTGCCAGCAGACAGGATTGGACGACCCAGTACTTC; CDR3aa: CASRQDWTTQYF
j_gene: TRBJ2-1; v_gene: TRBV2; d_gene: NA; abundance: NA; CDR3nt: TGTGCCAGCAGTGACCCAGGCGGGCTCTGGAATGAGCAGTTCTTC; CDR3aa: CASSDPGGLWNEQFF
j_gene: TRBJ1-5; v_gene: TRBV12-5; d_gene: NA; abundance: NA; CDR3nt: TGTGCTAGTGGTTTGAGACAGATAGATCAGCCCCAGCATTTT; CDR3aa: CASGLRQIDQPQHF
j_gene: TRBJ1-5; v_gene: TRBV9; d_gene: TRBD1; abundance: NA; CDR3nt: TGTGCCAGCAGCCCTTCCGGACAGGGCAGCAATCAGCCCCAGCATTTT; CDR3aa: CASSPSGQGSNQPQHF
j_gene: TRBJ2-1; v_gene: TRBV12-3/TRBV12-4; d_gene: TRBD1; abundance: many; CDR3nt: TGTGCCAGCAGTTTAACAGGGGGCTACTACAATGAGCAGTTCTTC; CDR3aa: CASSLTGGYYNEQFF
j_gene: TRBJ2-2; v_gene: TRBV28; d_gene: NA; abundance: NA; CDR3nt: TGTTGCGCGGGTCCCGAAAACACCGGGGAGCTGTTTTTT; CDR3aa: CCAGPENTGELFF
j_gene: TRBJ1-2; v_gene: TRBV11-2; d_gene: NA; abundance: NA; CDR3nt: TGTGCCAGCAGTTCCGGCGGATTCAACTATGGCTACACCTTC; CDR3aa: CASSSGGFNYGYTF